The source of this TCR beta chain is a study of blood T cell repertoires in COVID-19. Looking at the study overall: The origin of the acute and convalescent COVID-19 samples was the United States, Italy and Spain. PBMCs, B-cell-depleted T cells, or T cells provided the cDNA or gDNA that made up the material.

Concerning this clone itself: Given the absence of the conserved phenylalanine or tryptophan at the CDR3 end, a read error is likely. No DNA is shown, since the ends of the CDR3 on it are uncertain; the CDR3 is the one TCRdb lists.

The protocol was immunoSEQ multiplex PCR, while the TCRdb copy is restricted to in-frame clones and leaves out a portion. The sample lists around 50,000 clones; approximately 85% were seen once. Germline assignment: CDR1 SEHNR and CDR2 FQNEAQ (reference sequence). From its first to its last residue, the CDR3 has 14 amino acids. The chain employs TRBV7-9 and TRBJ2-3; the table's D call, TRBD2, was not checked against the DNA. The sequenced material came from peripheral blood. The clonotype was recovered from a human donor in a cohort sampled during active COVID-19. CDR3 loop: CASSARLAGGPEYV.